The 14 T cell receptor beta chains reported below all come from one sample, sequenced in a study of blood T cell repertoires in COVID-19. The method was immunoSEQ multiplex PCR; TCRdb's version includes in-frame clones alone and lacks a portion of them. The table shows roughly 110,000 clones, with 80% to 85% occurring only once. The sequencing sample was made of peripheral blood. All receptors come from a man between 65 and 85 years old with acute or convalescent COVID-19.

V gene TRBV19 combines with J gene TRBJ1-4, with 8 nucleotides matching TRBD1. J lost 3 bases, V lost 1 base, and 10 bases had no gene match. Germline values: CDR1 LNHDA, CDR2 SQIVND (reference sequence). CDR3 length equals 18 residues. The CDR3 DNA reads TGTGCCAGTAGTATAGGGCGGCAGGGGGCTCCGGCTAATGAAAAACTGTTTTTT. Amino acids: CASSIGRQGAPANEKLFF.

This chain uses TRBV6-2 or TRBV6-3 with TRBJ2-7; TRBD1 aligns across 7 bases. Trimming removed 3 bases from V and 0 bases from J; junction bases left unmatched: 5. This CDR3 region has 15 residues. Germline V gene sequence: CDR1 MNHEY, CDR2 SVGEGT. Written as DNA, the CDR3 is TGTGCCAGCAGTTATGGGGACAGCAACTCCTACGAGCAGTACTTC. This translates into CASSYGDSNSYEQYF.

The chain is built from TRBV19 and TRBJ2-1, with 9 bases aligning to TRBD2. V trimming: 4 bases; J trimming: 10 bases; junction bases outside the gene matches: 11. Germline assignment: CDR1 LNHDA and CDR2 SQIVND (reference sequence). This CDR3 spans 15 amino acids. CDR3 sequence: CASSREASGDAEQFF. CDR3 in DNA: TGTGCCAGTAGTAGAGAGGCTAGCGGGGACGCCGAGCAGTTCTTC.

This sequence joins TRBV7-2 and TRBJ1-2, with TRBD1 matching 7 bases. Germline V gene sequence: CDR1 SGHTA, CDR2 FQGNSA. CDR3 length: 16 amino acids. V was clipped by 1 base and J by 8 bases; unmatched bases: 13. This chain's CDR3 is CASSLVLGGKVGGYTF. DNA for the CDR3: TGTGCCAGCAGCTTAGTTTTAGGGGGCAAGGTGGGAGGCTACACCTTC.

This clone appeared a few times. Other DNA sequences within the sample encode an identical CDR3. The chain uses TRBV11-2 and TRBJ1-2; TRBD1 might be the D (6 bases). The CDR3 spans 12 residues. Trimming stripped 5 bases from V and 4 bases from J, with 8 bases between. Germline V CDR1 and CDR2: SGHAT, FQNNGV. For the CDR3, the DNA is TGTGCCAGCAGCCTACAGGGCTATGGCTACACCTTC. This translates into CASSLQGYGYTF.

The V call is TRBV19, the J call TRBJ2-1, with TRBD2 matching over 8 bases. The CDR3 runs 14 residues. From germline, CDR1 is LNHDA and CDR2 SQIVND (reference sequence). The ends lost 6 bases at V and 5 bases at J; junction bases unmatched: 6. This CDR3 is CASRNLAGNNEQFF. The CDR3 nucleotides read TGTGCCAGTAGAAATTTAGCGGGGAACAATGAGCAGTTCTTC.

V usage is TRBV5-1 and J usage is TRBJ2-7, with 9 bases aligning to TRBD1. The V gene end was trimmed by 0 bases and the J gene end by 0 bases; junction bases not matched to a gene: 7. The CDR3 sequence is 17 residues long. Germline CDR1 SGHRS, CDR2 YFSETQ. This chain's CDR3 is CASSLALKGQGSYEQYF. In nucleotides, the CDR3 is TGCGCCAGCAGCTTGGCTTTAAAGGGACAGGGCTCCTACGAGCAGTACTTC.

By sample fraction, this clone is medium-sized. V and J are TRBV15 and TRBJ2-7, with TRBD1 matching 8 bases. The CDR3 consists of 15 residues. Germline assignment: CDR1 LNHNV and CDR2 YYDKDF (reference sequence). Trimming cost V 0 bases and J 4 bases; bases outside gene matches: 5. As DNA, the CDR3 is TGTGCCACCAGCAGAGATCGCCAGGGGGCGTACGAGCAGTACTTC. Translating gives CATSRDRQGAYEQYF. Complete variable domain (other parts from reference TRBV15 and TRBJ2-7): DAMVIQNPRYQVTQFGKPVTLSCSQTLNHNVMYWYQQKSSQAPKLLFHYYDKDFNNEADTPDNFQSRRPNTSFCFLDIRSPGLGDTAMYLCATSRDRQGAYEQYFGPGTRLTVT.

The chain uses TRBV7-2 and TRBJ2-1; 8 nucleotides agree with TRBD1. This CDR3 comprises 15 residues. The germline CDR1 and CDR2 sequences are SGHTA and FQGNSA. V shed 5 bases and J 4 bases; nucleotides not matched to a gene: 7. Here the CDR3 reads CASSPGTGEYNEQFF. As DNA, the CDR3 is TGTGCCAGCAGCCCCGGGACAGGCGAGTACAATGAGCAGTTCTTC.

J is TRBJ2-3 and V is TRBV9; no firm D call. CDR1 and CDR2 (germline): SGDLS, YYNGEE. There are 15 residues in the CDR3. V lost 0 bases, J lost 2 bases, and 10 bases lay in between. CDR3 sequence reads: CASSVGNLPTDTQYF. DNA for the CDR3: TGTGCCAGCAGCGTAGGAAATCTACCCACAGATACGCAGTATTTT.

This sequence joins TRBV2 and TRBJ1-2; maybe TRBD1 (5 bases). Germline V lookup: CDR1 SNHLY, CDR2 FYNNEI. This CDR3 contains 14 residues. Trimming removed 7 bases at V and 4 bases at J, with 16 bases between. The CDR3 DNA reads TGTGCCAGCAAAAATCCTGTGGGGCCCTATGGCTACACCTTC. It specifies CASKNPVGPYGYTF.

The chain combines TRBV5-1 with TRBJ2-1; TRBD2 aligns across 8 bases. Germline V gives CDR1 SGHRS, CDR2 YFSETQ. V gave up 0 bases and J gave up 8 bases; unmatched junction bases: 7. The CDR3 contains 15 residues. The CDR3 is CASSLGRGAVDEQFF. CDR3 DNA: TGCGCCAGCAGCTTGGGGCGGGGGGCCGTCGATGAGCAGTTCTTC.

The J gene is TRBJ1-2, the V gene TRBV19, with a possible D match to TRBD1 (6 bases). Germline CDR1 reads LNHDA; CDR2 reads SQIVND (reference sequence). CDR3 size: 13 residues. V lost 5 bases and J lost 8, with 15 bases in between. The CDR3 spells CASSPQGIRGYTF. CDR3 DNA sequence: TGTGCCAGTAGTCCCCAGGGGATTCGGGGCTACACCTTC.

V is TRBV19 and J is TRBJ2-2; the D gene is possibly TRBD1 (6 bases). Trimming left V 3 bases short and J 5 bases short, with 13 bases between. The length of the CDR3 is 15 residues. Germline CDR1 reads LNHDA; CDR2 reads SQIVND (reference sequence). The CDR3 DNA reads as TGTGCCAGTAGTATCCCCTTAACAGGGACCGGGGAGCTGTTTTTT. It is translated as CASSIPLTGTGELFF.